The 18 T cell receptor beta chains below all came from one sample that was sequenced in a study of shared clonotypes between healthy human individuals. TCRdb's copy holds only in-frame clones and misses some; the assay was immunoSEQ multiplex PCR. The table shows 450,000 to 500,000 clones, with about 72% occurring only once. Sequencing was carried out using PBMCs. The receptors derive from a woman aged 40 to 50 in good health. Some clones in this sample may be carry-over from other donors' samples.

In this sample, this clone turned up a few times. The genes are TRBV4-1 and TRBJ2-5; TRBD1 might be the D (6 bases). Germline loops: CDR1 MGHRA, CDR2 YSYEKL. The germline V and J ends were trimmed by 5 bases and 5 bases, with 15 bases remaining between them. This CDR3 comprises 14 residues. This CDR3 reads CASSSARGRETQYF. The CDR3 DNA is TGCGCCAGCAGCTCAGCCAGGGGCCGGGAGACCCAGTACTTC.

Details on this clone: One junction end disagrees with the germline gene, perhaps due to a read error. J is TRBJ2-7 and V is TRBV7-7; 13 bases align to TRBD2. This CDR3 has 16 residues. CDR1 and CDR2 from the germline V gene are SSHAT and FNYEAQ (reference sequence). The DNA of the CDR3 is TGTGCTAGCAGCCCGACCTGGACTAGCGGGAGAAACGAGCAGTACTTC. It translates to CASSPTWTSGRNEQYF.

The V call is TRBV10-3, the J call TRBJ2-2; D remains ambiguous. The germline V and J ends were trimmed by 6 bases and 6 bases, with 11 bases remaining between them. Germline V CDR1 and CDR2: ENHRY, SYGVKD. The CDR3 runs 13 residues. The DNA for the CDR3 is TGTGCCATCAGGGATCTGGGCGCCGGGGAGCTGTTTTTT. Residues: CAIRDLGAGELFF.

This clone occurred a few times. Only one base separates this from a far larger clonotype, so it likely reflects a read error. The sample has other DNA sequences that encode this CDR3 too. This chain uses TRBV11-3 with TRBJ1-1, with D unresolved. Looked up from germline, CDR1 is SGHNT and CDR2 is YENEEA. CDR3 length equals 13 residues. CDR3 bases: TGTGCCAGCAGCCCTGACATGAACACCGAAGCTTTCTTT. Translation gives CASSPDMNTEAFF.

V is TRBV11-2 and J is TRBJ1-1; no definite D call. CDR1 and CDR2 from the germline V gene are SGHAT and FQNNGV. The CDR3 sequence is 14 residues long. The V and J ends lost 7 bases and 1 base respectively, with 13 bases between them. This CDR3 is CASTWVRTNTEAFF. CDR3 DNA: TGTGCCAGCACCTGGGTCAGAACGAACACTGAAGCTTTCTTT.

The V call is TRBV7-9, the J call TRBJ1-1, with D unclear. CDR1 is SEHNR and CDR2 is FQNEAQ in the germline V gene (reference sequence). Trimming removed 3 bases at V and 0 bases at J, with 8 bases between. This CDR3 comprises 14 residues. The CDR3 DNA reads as TGTGCCAGCAGCTTGGTTAGTATGAACACTGAAGCTTTCTTT. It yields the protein CASSLVSMNTEAFF. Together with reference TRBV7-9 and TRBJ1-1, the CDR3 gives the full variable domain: DTGVSQNPRHKITKRGQNVTFRCDPISEHNRLYWYRQTLGQGPEFLTYFQNEAQLEKSRLLSDRFSAERPKGSFSTLEIQRTEQGDSAMYLCASSLVSMNTEAFFGQGTRLTVV.

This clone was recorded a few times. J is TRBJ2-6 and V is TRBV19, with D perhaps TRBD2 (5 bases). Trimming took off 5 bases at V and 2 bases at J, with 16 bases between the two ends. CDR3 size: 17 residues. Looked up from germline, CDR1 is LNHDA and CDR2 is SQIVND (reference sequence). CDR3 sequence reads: CASSAPGRIAGANVLTF. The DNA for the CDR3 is TGTGCCAGTAGTGCTCCGGGAAGGATCGCTGGGGCCAACGTCCTGACTTTC. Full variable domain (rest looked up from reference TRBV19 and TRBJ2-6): DGGITQSPKYLFRKEGQNVTLSCEQNLNHDAMYWYRQDPGQGLRLIYYSQIVNDFQKGDIAEGYSVSREKKESFPLTVTSAQKNPTAFYLCASSAPGRIAGANVLTFGAGSRLTVL.

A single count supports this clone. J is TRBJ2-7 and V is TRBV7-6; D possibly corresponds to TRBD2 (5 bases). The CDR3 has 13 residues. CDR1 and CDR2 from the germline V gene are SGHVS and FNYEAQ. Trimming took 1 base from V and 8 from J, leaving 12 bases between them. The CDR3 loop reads CASSLVVRDQQYF. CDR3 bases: TGTGCCAGCAGCTTAGTAGTCCGGGATCAGCAGTACTTC. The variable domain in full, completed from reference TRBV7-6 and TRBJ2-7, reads GAGVSQSPRYKVTKRGQDVALRCDPISGHVSLYWYRQALGQGPEFLTYFNYEAQQDKSGLPNDRFSAERPEGSISTLTIQRTEQRDSAMYRCASSLVVRDQQYFGPGTRLTVT.

DNA for the CDR3: TGTGCCAGCAGCCAAACCCAGGGGAGCTCCTACGAGCAGTACTTC. Amino acids: CASSQTQGSSYEQYF. This chain connects TRBV7-9 to TRBJ2-7, with D perhaps matching TRBD1 (6 bases). Germline-derived CDR1 and CDR2 are SEHNR and FQNEAQ (reference sequence). Deletions cut 5 bases from V and 0 bases from J, with 14 bases between. CDR3 length: 15 amino acids.

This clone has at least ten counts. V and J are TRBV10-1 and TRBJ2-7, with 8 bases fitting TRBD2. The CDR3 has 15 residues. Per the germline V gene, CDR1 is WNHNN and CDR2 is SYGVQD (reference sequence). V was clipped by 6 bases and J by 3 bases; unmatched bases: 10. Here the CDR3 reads CASRGVAGRYYEQYF. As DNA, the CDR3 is TGCGCCAGCAGAGGGGTAGCGGGACGTTACTACGAGCAGTACTTC.

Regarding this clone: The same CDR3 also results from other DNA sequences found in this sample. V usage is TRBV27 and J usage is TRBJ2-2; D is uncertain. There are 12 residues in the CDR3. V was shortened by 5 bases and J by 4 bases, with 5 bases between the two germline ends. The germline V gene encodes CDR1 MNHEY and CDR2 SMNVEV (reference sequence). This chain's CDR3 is CASSLLTGELFF. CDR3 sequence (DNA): TGTGCCAGCAGTCTGCTCACCGGGGAGCTGTTTTTT.

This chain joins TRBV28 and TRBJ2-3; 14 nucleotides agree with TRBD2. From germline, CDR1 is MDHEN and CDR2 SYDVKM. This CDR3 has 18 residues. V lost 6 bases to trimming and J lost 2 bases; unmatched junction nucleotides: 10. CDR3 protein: CASSPIGTSGSHTDTQYF. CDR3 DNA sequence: TGTGCCAGCAGCCCGATTGGGACTAGCGGGAGCCACACAGATACGCAGTATTTT.

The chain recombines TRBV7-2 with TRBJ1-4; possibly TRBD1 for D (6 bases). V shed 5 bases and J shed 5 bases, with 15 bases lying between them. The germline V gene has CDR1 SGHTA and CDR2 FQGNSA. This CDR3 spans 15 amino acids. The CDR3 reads CASSPGGGPNEKLFF. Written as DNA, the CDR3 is TGTGCCAGCAGCCCAGGCGGGGGGCCGAATGAAAAACTGTTTTTT.

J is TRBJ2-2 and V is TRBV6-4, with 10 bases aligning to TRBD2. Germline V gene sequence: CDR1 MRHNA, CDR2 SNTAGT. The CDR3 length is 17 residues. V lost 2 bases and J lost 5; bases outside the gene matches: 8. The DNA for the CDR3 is TGTGCCAGCAGTGACGAGCGGGAGGGCCGTAGTACCGGGGAGCTGTTTTTT. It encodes CASSDEREGRSTGELFF.

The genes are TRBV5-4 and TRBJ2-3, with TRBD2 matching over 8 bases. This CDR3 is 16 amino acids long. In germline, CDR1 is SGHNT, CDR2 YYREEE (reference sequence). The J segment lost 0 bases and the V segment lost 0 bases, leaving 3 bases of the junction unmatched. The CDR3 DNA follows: TGTGCCAGCAGCTTGGGGACTAGCAGAAGCACAGATACGCAGTATTTT. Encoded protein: CASSLGTSRSTDTQYF. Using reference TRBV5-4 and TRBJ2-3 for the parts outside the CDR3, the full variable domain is ETGVTQSPTHLIKTRGQQVTLRCSSQSGHNTVSWYQQALGQGPQFIFQYYREEENGRGNFPPRFSGLQFPNYSSELNVNALELDDSALYLCASSLGTSRSTDTQYFGPGTRLTVL.

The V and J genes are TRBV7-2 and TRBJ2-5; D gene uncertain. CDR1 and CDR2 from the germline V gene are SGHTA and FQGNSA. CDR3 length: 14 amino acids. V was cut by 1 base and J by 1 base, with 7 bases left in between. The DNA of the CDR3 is TGTGCCAGCAGCTTAGTTGGGGTCCAAGAGACCCAGTACTTC. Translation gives CASSLVGVQETQYF.

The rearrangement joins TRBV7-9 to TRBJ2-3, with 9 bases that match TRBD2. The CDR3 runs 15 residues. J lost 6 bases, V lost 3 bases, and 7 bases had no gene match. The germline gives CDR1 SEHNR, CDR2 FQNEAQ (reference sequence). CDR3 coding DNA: TGTGCCAGCAGCTTCCAGCGGGAGGCATGGGATACGCAGTATTTT. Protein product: CASSFQREAWDTQYF.

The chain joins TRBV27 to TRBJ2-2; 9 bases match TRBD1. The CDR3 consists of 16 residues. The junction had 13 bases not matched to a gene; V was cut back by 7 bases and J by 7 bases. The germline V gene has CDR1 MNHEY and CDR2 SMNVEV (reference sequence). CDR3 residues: CASTTLRQGVVGELFF. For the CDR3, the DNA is TGTGCCAGCACCACCCTGAGACAGGGGGTTGTCGGGGAGCTGTTTTTT.